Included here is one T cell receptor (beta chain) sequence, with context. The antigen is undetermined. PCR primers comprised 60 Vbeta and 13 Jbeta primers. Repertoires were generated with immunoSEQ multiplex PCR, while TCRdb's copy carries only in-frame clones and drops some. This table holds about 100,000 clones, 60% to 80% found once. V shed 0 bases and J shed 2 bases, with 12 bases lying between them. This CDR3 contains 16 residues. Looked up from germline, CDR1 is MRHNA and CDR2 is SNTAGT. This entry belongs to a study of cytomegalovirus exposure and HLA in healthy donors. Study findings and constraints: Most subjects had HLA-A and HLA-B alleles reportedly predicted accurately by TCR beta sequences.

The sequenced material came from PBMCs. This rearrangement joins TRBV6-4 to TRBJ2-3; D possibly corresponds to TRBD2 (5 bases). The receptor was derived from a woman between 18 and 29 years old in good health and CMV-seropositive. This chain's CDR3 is CASSDSGGPTTDTQYF. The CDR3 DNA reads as TGTGCCAGCAGTGACTCAGGCGGGCCTACCACAGATACGCAGTATTTT.